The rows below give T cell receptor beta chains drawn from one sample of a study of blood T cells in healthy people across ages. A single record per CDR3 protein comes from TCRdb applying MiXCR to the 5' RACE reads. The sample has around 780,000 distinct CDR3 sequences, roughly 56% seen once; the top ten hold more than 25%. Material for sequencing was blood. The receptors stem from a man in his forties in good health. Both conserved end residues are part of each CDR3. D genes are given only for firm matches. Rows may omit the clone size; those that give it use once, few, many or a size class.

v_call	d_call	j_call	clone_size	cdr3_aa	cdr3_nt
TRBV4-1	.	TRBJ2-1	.	CASSQILAYNEQFF	TGCGCCAGCAGCCAAATTCTAGCGTACAATGAGCAGTTCTTC
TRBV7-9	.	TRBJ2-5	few	CASSPQGFQETQYF	TGTGCCAGCAGTCCACAGGGTTTCCAAGAGACCCAGTACTTC
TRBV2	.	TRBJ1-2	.	CASSLQRDLTGYYGYTF	TGTGCCAGCAGTTTACAAAGGGACTTGACAGGATACTATGGCTACACCTTC
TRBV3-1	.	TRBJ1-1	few	CASSQVATKLEAFF	TGTGCCAGCAGCCAAGTGGCAACGAAGCTGGAAGCTTTCTTT
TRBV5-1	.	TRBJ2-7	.	CASSSGAGGSYEQYF	TGCGCCAGCAGCTCTGGAGCGGGCGGATCCTACGAGCAGTACTTC
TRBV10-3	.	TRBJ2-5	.	CAISGTRETQYF	TGTGCCATCAGTGGAACTAGGGAGACCCAGTACTTC
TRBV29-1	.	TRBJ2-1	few	CSVEENRYNEQFF	TGCAGCGTTGAAGAAAACAGATACAATGAGCAGTTCTTC
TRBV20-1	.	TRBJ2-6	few	CSATSYSGANVLTF	TGCAGTGCTACAAGCTACTCTGGGGCCAACGTCCTGACTTTC
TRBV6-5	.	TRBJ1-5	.	CASSSDKGRRANQPQHF	TGTGCCAGCAGTTCTGATAAGGGGCGGAGGGCCAATCAGCCCCAGCATTTT
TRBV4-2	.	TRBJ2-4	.	CASSSEPQGIGSKNIQYF	TGTGCCAGCAGCTCCGAGCCTCAGGGTATTGGCTCCAAAAACATTCAGTACTTC
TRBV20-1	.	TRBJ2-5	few	CSATLFPETQYF	TGCAGTGCTACCCTCTTTCCCGAGACCCAGTACTTC
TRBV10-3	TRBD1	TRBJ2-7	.	CAINGEFGQGTYEQYF	TGTGCCATCAACGGGGAGTTTGGACAGGGGACCTACGAGCAGTACTTC
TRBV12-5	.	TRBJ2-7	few	CASGQDRMYEQYF	TGTGCTAGTGGTCAGGATAGGATGTACGAGCAGTACTTC